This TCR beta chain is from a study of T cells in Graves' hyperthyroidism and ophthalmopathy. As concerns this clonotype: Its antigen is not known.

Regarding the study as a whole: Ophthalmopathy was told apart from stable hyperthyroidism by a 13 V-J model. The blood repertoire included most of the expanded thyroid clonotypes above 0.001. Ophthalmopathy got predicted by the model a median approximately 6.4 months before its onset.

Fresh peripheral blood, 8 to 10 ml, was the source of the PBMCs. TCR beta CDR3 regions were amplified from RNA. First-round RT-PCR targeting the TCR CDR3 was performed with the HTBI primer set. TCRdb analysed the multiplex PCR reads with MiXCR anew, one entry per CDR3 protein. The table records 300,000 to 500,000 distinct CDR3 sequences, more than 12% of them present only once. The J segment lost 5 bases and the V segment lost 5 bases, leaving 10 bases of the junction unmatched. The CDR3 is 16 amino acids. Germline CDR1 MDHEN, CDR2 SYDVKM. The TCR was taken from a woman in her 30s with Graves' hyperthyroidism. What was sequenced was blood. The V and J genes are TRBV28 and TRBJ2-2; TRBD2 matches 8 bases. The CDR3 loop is CASSHSGGRGTGELFF. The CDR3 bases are TGTGCCAGCAGTCACTCGGGAGGGCGGGGGACCGGGGAGCTGTTTTTT.